The 17 T cell receptor beta chains listed next were all sequenced from one sample in a study of T cells after yellow fever vaccination. TCRdb fed the 5' RACE reads into MiXCR, producing one record per CDR3 protein. The repertoire has over 150,000 distinct CDR3 sequences, approximately 6% of them found once; the top ten carry roughly 3%. This specimen consisted of CD4+ T cells sorted from PBMCs, obtained on the day of the first yellow fever vaccination. The receptors stem from a man aged 18-30 years who received the YFV17D yellow fever vaccine.

This clonotype was counted ten times or more. The gene calls are TRBV5-1 and TRBJ2-1; TRBD1 agrees at 8 bases. This CDR3 region has 14 residues. Trimming at V came to 4 bases and at J to 2 bases, leaving 2 bases not matched to a gene. Germline CDR1 is SGHRS and CDR2 is YFSETQ. The CDR3 loop is CASSPGQAYNEQFF. CDR3 bases: TGCGCCAGCAGCCCGGGACAGGCCTACAATGAGCAGTTCTTC.

This clonotype was picked up many times. The rearrangement joins TRBV11-2 to TRBJ2-1; D ambiguous. The ends were cut back, 5 bases at V and 7 bases at J, with 9 bases in the middle. CDR1 and CDR2 from the germline V gene are SGHAT and FQNNGV. The CDR3 has 12 residues. CDR3 protein: CASSPTENEQFF. The CDR3 DNA follows: TGTGCCAGCAGCCCTACAGAGAATGAGCAGTTCTTC.

This clonotype has only a few counts. The genes are TRBV10-3 and TRBJ2-7; D call uncertain. CDR3 length: 13 amino acids. Trimming cost V 6 bases and J 5 bases, with 14 bases left between them. CDR1 and CDR2 from the germline V gene are ENHRY and SYGVKD. CDR3 sequence: CAIRQDVWDEQYF. The CDR3 region has the DNA TGTGCCATCAGGCAGGATGTCTGGGACGAGCAGTACTTC.

This clonotype has a count of ten or more. J is TRBJ1-5 and V is TRBV5-6; tentatively, D is TRBD1 (6 bases). V dropped 1 base and J dropped 3 bases, with 14 bases sitting between them. This CDR3 has 16 amino acids. CDR1 SGHDT and CDR2 YYEEEE come from the germline V gene. The CDR3 nucleotides read TGTGCCAGCAGCTTGTCAGCCGGGACACCCAATCAGCCCCAGCATTTT. Translation: CASSLSAGTPNQPQHF.

This clonotype was found many times. The V and J genes are TRBV5-4 and TRBJ2-3; tentative D call: TRBD2 (6 bases). The CDR3 has 17 residues. Germline-derived CDR1 and CDR2 are SGHNT and YYREEE (reference sequence). Trimming pared 7 bases from V and 1 base from J, leaving 22 bases between. The CDR3 DNA reads as TGTGCCAGCTCCCCTACTACTATCGGGGGAGGCACAGATACGCAGTATTTT. Protein product: CASSPTTIGGGTDTQYF.

This clonotype was recorded only once. This chain joins TRBV7-9 and TRBJ2-2; D is ambiguous. Germline loops: CDR1 SEHNR, CDR2 FQNEAQ (reference sequence). V shed 1 base and J shed 1 base, with 10 bases lying between them. This CDR3 is built from 16 residues. The CDR3 sequence is CASSLGGGRNTGELFF. The DNA of the CDR3 is TGTGCCAGCAGCTTAGGTGGTGGGCGGAACACCGGGGAGCTGTTTTTT.

To note about this clonotype: This clone may be a read error of a much larger clone one base away. CDR3 nucleotides: TGTGCCAGCAGCATGGACAGGGGCGCTGAAGCTTACTTT. This encodes CASSMDRGAEAYF. The chain has TRBV11-2 and TRBJ1-1; 9 bases are shared with TRBD1. Germline-derived CDR1 and CDR2 are SGHAT and FQNNGV. The CDR3 runs to 13 residues.

This clonotype was counted many times. The rearrangement uses TRBV7-6 and TRBJ2-5; tentative D call: TRBD2 (6 bases). V shed 3 bases and J shed 0 bases, with 14 bases lying between them. Germline V lookup: CDR1 SGHVS, CDR2 FNYEAQ. The CDR3 is 16 amino acids. The CDR3 sequence: CASSLFGGVYQETQYF. CDR3 nucleotides: TGTGCCAGCAGCTTGTTCGGCGGGGTATACCAAGAGACCCAGTACTTC.

The rearrangement links TRBV12-3 or TRBV12-4 to TRBJ1-1; the D is unclear. This CDR3 is built from 14 residues. Between the trimmed V and J ends, which lost 6 bases and 1 base, there was a span of 12 bases. The CDR3 DNA is TGTGCCAGCAGCCCCACCTCGGGGAACACTGAAGCTTTCTTT. Protein: CASSPTSGNTEAFF.

The table lists this clonotype with a few counts. The rearrangement links TRBV4-2 to TRBJ2-1; the D gene is possibly TRBD2 (6 bases). Trimming removed 3 bases from V and 0 bases from J, with 18 bases in between. The CDR3 runs to 18 residues. Germline CDR1 is LGHNA and CDR2 is YNFKEQ. CDR3 sequence: CASSHPRGGSSSYNEQFF. CDR3 bases: TGTGCCAGCAGCCACCCGCGTGGAGGGTCGAGCTCCTACAATGAGCAGTTCTTC.

The chain employs TRBV7-2 and TRBJ2-1; D is possibly TRBD2 (7 bases). V was cut by 3 bases and J by 3 bases, with 15 bases left in between. Looked up from germline, CDR1 is SGHTA and CDR2 is FQGNSA. This CDR3 is built from 16 residues. The CDR3 sequence: CASSFFRGAGYNEQFF. For the CDR3, the DNA is TGTGCCAGCAGCTTTTTTCGGGGGGCGGGCTACAATGAGCAGTTCTTC.

This clonotype was recorded at least ten times. The chain combines TRBV6-2 or TRBV6-3 with TRBJ1-5; D is undetermined. Trimming shortened V by 5 bases and J by 7 bases, and 18 bases separated the two germline ends. CDR3 length equals 15 residues. CDR1 and CDR2 from the germline V gene are MNHEY and SVGEGT. The CDR3 reads CASSPSPVEKQPQHF. The CDR3, as DNA: TGTGCCAGCAGTCCTTCTCCGGTCGAGAAACAGCCCCAGCATTTT.

This clonotype has a count of ten or more. The chain carries TRBV5-1 and TRBJ2-2; D is ambiguous. Germline CDR1 and CDR2: SGHRS and YFSETQ. This CDR3 contains 13 residues. V shed 4 bases and J shed 4 bases, with 8 bases lying between them. Written as DNA, the CDR3 is TGCGCCAGCAGCGTGGGATCCACCGGGGAGCTGTTTTTT. Encoded protein: CASSVGSTGELFF.

In this sample, this clonotype turned up a few times. The J gene is TRBJ2-7, the V gene TRBV28; maybe TRBD2 (6 bases). The V end was cut by 6 bases, the J end by 3 bases, with 12 bases between. This CDR3 spans 13 amino acids. Germline CDR1 MDHEN, CDR2 SYDVKM. In DNA form, the CDR3 reads TGTGCCAGCAGCCCGGGGGATTACTACGAGCAGTACTTC. It specifies CASSPGDYYEQYF.

This clonotype turned up a few times. This chain links TRBV5-4 with TRBJ2-2, with 11 bases identical to TRBD1. J gave up 4 bases and V 6 bases, and 11 bases lay outside the gene matches. Germline assignment: CDR1 SGHNT and CDR2 YYREEE (reference sequence). The CDR3 is 17 amino acids. CDR3 region: CASTLRSGTGGTGELFF. The CDR3 nucleotides read TGTGCCAGCACCCTGCGTTCCGGGACAGGGGGCACCGGGGAGCTGTTTTTT.

This clonotype turned up a few times. One end of the junction varies from germline; a read error may be responsible. V gene TRBV14 combines with J gene TRBJ2-2; D not resolved. The CDR3 has 17 residues. CDR1 SGHDN and CDR2 FVKESK come from the germline V gene. CDR3 coding DNA: TGTGCCAGCAACCAACTCACGACGGCGGCCAACACCGGGGAGCTGTTTTTT. Amino acid sequence: CASNQLTTAANTGELFF.

This clonotype was seen ten or more times. The V gene is TRBV10-3, the J gene TRBJ1-1, with D perhaps TRBD1 (6 bases). V gave up 10 bases and J gave up 4 bases, with 16 bases separating them. Germline V gene data show CDR1 as ENHRY and CDR2 as SYGVKD. CDR3 length: 13 residues. The CDR3 loop reads CATQRRQATEAFF. DNA of the CDR3: TGTGCCACCCAAAGGAGACAGGCCACTGAAGCTTTCTTT.